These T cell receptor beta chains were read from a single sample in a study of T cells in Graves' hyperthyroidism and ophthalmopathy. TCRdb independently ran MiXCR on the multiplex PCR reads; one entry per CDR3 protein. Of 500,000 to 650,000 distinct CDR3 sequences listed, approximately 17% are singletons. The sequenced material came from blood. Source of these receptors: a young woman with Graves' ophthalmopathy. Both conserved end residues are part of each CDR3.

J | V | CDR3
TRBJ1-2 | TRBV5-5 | CASSATAGAFYGYTF
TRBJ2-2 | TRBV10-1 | CASSDGGSNTGELFF
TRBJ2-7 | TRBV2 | CASVLEGPVEQYF
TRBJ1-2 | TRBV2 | CASSSRGTYGYTF
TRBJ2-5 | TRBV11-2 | CASSLSTAPETQYF
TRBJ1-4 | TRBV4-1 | CASSNDPGSNEKLFF
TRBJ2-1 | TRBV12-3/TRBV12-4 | CASIREAGGIDEQFF
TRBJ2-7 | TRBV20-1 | CSAYPGQLYYEQYF
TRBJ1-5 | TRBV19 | CASSDRAGSNQPQHF
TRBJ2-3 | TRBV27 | CASSLYLAGAKDTQYF
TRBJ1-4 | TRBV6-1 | CASSVHTRDVREKLFF
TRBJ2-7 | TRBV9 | CASSVAESYEQYF
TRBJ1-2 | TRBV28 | CASSLLGEGARNYGYTF
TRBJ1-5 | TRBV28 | CASSLSGQGRQPQHF
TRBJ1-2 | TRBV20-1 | CSARDLSYGYTF
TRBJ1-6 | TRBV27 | CASRDRSNSYNSPLHF
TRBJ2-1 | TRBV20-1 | CSARDPNGGFNEQFF
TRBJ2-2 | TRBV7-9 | CASSPGLADGELFF
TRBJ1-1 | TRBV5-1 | CASSLGDSMNTEAFF
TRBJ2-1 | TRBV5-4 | CASSLLPGKEQFF
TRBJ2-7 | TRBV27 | CASSLNRYAEQYF
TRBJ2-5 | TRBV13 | CASSLNRGPETQYF
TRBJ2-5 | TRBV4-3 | CASSRSVGSGSSFASFETQYF
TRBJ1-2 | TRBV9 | CASSPREGDYGYTF
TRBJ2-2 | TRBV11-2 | CASSLGQLAGGFGELFF
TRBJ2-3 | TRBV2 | CASSEVLTDTQYF
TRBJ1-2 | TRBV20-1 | CSAPPPPGNYGYTF
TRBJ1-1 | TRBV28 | CASGTTGINTEAFF
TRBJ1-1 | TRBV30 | CAWRSWGENTEAFF
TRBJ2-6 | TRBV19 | CASSFSDGSSGANVLTF
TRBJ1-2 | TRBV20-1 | CSASTGGNYGYTF
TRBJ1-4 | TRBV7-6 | CASSQDRGKLFF
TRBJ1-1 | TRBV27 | CASSPIGWIVPNTEAFF
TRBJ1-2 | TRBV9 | CASSVDPLSAYGYTF
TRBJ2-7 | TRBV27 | CASSFLGSPGEQYF
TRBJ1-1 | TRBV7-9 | CASTRGNTEAFF
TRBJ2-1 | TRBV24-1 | CATSGTSGRASYNEQFF
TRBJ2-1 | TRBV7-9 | CASSLGRGGGSSYNEQFF
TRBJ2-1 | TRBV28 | CASSSSTSLNEQFF
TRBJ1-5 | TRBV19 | CASSMAGGYSNQPQHF
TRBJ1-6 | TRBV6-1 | CASGGQRINSPLHF
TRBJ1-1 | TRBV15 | CATSRDAQPLAFF